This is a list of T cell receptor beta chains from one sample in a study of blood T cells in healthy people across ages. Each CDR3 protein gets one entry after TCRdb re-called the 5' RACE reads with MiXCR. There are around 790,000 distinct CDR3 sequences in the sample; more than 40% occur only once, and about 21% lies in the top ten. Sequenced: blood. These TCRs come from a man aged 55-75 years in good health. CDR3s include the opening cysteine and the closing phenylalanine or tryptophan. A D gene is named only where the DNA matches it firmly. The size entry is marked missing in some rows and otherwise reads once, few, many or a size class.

cdr3_nt: TGCAGCGTTAGAGGGGCAAACACAGATACGCAGTATTTT; cdr3_aa: CSVRGANTDTQYF; j_call: TRBJ2-3; clone_size: .; v_call: TRBV29-1; d_call: .
cdr3_nt: TGTGCCAGCAGCCATGGCACAAACTATGGCTACACCTTC; cdr3_aa: CASSHGTNYGYTF; j_call: TRBJ1-2; clone_size: few; v_call: TRBV3-1; d_call: .
cdr3_nt: TGCAGCGTTGATGACAGGACCTCCACTGAAGCTTTCTTT; cdr3_aa: CSVDDRTSTEAFF; j_call: TRBJ1-1; clone_size: .; v_call: TRBV29-1; d_call: .
cdr3_nt: TGCAGCGTGGCAGGGGGCGAACCGGGGGAGCTGTTTTTT; cdr3_aa: CSVAGGEPGELFF; j_call: TRBJ2-2; clone_size: .; v_call: TRBV29-1; d_call: TRBD1
cdr3_nt: TGTGCCAGCAGTTTATTTGAGTCTGGGGCCAACGTCCCGACTTTC; cdr3_aa: CASSLFESGANVPTF; j_call: TRBJ2-6; clone_size: .; v_call: TRBV12-3/TRBV12-4; d_call: .
cdr3_nt: TGCGCCAGCAGCGAAGACAGTACGAACACTGAAGCTTTCTTT; cdr3_aa: CASSEDSTNTEAFF; j_call: TRBJ1-1; clone_size: few; v_call: TRBV5-1; d_call: .
cdr3_nt: TGCGCCAGCAGCTTGGCTGCGGGGGGTGCAGATACGCAGTATTTT; cdr3_aa: CASSLAAGGADTQYF; j_call: TRBJ2-3; clone_size: .; v_call: TRBV5-1; d_call: TRBD2
cdr3_nt: TGCGCCAGCAGCCAAGGAACCGGGACTAGCGGGGGGAGGGGCTACAATGAGCAGTTCTTC; cdr3_aa: CASSQGTGTSGGRGYNEQFF; j_call: TRBJ2-1; clone_size: .; v_call: TRBV4-3; d_call: TRBD2
cdr3_nt: TGTGCCAGCAAGAGGACTAGCGGGAGAGTATCCTCCTACAATGAGCAGTTCTTC; cdr3_aa: CASKRTSGRVSSYNEQFF; j_call: TRBJ2-1; clone_size: .; v_call: TRBV27; d_call: TRBD2
cdr3_nt: TGTGCCAGCAGCTTAGGACAGGGGTCCCCCTACGAGCAGTACTTC; cdr3_aa: CASSLGQGSPYEQYF; j_call: TRBJ2-7; clone_size: .; v_call: TRBV7-2; d_call: TRBD1
cdr3_nt: TGCAGTGCTATTCCCCCAGGGGGAGGCTACACCTTC; cdr3_aa: CSAIPPGGGYTF; j_call: TRBJ1-2; clone_size: few; v_call: TRBV20-1; d_call: TRBD1
cdr3_nt: TGTGCCAGCAGCTGGGGGGGTCAACCGTTCTTC; cdr3_aa: CASSWGGQPFF; j_call: TRBJ2-1; clone_size: many; v_call: TRBV7-2; d_call: TRBD2
cdr3_nt: TGCAGCTTCAGGTCGGCAGGGGACTATGGCTACACCTTC; cdr3_aa: CSFRSAGDYGYTF; j_call: TRBJ1-2; clone_size: many; v_call: TRBV29-1; d_call: .
cdr3_nt: TGTGCCAGCAAACAGGGCGGGCTTATTTATAGCAATCAGCCCCAGCATTTT; cdr3_aa: CASKQGGLIYSNQPQHF; j_call: TRBJ1-5; clone_size: few; v_call: TRBV28; d_call: .
cdr3_nt: TGTGCCGGCGGATCAACAGGGGTTAGGTCCTACGAGCAGTACTTC; cdr3_aa: CAGGSTGVRSYEQYF; j_call: TRBJ2-7; clone_size: .; v_call: TRBV27; d_call: TRBD1